Following are 27 T cell receptor beta chains from one sample sequenced in a study of technical replicates of blood from several donors. Clones were sequenced by immunoSEQ multiplex PCR, and TCRdb holds only the in-frame ones, with some missing. The table shows fewer than 70,000 clones, with 94% occurring only once. What was sequenced was T cells isolated from PBMCs. The receptors stem from a human donor in good health.

V and J are TRBV13 and TRBJ2-7; 15 bases agree with TRBD2. The V and J ends lost 5 bases and 0 bases, in that order; junction bases with no gene match: 2. The CDR3 loop spans 16 amino acids. CDR1 PRHDT and CDR2 FYEKMQ come from the germline V gene (reference sequence). The CDR3 region is CASSPGLAGGSYEQYF. The CDR3 region has the DNA TGTGCCAGCAGCCCGGGACTAGCGGGAGGCTCCTACGAGCAGTACTTC.

The J gene is TRBJ2-1, the V gene TRBV6-5, with 9 nucleotides matching TRBD2. The CDR3 extends over 15 amino acids. Trimming took 5 bases from V and 7 from J; bases not matched to a gene: 9. Germline V gene lookup returns CDR1 MNHEY and CDR2 SVGAGI. Here the CDR3 DNA reads TGTGCCAGCAGTCTAGCGGGACAGAACCCAAATGAGCAGTTCTTC. Translated: CASSLAGQNPNEQFF.

The chain joins TRBV6-5 to TRBJ2-1; 12 positions match TRBD2. The V gene's germline CDR1 is MNHEY and CDR2 SVGAGI. The length of the CDR3 is 15 residues. V shed 7 bases and J 3 bases; nucleotides not matched to a gene: 4. The CDR3: CASTRTSGNYNEQFF. The CDR3 DNA follows: TGTGCCAGCACACGGACTAGCGGGAACTACAATGAGCAGTTCTTC.

The genes are TRBV5-5 and TRBJ2-1; 7 positions match TRBD2. CDR1 is SGHKS, CDR2 YYEKEE, per germline (reference sequence). This CDR3 contains 11 residues. Trimming took 6 bases from V and 9 from J; bases not matched to a gene: 3. CDR3 in DNA: TGTGCCAGCATGCGGGGGAGTGAGCAGTTCTTC. Residues: CASMRGSEQFF.

The chain combines TRBV6-5 with TRBJ2-2; a weak D match, TRBD1 (7 bases). CDR3 length: 15 residues. Trimming left V 0 bases short and J 5 bases short, with 10 bases between. From germline, CDR1 is MNHEY and CDR2 SVGAGI. In DNA, the CDR3 is TGTGCCAGCAGTTACTCGACAGGGACTACCGGGGAGCTGTTTTTT. This codes for CASSYSTGTTGELFF.

The rearrangement joins TRBV28 to TRBJ1-2; D may be TRBD1 (5 bases). The CDR3 runs to 12 residues. Trimming shortened V by 6 bases and J by 8 bases, and 13 bases separated the two germline ends. CDR1 is MDHEN, CDR2 SYDVKM, per germline. The CDR3 region is CASRGDLQGYTF. CDR3 bases: TGTGCCAGCAGGGGGGACTTACAAGGCTACACCTTC.

The chain couples TRBV11-2 to TRBJ1-5, with 7 positions matching TRBD1. The CDR3 length is 14 residues. Germline V CDR1 and CDR2: SGHAT, FQNNGV. V trimming: 6 bases; J trimming: 4 bases; junction bases outside the gene matches: 6. The CDR3: CASSLQGRNQPQHF. DNA for the CDR3: TGTGCCAGCAGTTTACAGGGGAGAAATCAGCCCCAGCATTTT.

The CDR3 loop reads CASRREKVDSWTQYF. The DNA of the CDR3 is TGCGCCAGCAGAAGGGAGAAGGTGGACTCGTGGACCCAGTACTTC. The chain recombines TRBV5-1 with TRBJ2-5; perhaps TRBD2 as D (5 bases). Trimming shortened V by 5 bases and J by 7 bases, and 21 bases separated the two germline ends. CDR1 and CDR2 (germline): SGHRS, YFSETQ. The CDR3 is made up of 15 amino acids.

The V gene is TRBV5-4, the J gene TRBJ1-3, with D maybe TRBD1 (6 bases). Germline CDR1 reads SGHNT; CDR2 reads YYREEE (reference sequence). The V gene lost 5 bases and the J gene lost 0 bases, with 12 bases spanning the gap. The CDR3 sequence is 15 residues long. The DNA for the CDR3 is TGTGCCAGCAGTCTGGGACAACACTCTGGAAACACCATATATTTT. Protein: CASSLGQHSGNTIYF.

To note about this clone: Germline and junction disagree at one end, which may indicate a read error. The genes are TRBV5-1 and TRBJ2-1; the D gene is possibly TRBD2 (5 bases). Germline V gene lookup returns CDR1 SGHRS and CDR2 YFSETQ. The CDR3 sequence is 12 residues long. The DNA of the CDR3 is TGCGCCAGCAGCTTAACAACTAGTAGAATGGTCTTC. Translating it yields CASSLTTSRMVF.

The rearrangement uses TRBV12-5 and TRBJ1-1; no clear D. V gave up 5 bases and J gave up 11 bases, with 21 bases separating them. The germline V gene encodes CDR1 LGHNT and CDR2 FRNRAP. The CDR3 runs to 14 residues. CDR3 sequence (DNA): TGTGCTAGTGGTGCCTCACTGAGGGAGGGTCGGGCTTTCTTT. It encodes CASGASLREGRAFF.

The chain recombines TRBV5-4 with TRBJ1-1; D remains unclear. The V end lost 0 bases, the J end lost 3 bases, and 3 bases lay between the germline ends. CDR1 is SGHNT and CDR2 is YYREEE in the germline V gene (reference sequence). This CDR3 contains 12 residues. CDR3 amino acids: CASSLADTEAFF. DNA for the CDR3: TGTGCCAGCAGCTTGGCGGACACTGAAGCTTTCTTT.

The rearrangement joins TRBV5-6 to TRBJ2-7; D gene unclear. Germline loops: CDR1 SGHDT, CDR2 YYEEEE. This CDR3 comprises 11 residues. The ends were cut back, 0 bases at V and 6 bases at J, with 4 bases in the middle. The CDR3 bases are TGTGCCAGCAGCTTGGTGGCCGAGCAGTACTTC. Protein sequence: CASSLVAEQYF.

The rearrangement joins TRBV9 to TRBJ2-3; possibly TRBD2 for D (6 bases). CDR3 size: 16 residues. V was trimmed by 1 base and J by 2 bases, leaving 14 bases between them. CDR1 SGDLS and CDR2 YYNGEE come from the germline V gene. CDR3 protein: CASSVPGGENTDTQYF. The CDR3 bases are TGTGCCAGCAGCGTACCGGGCGGGGAGAACACAGATACGCAGTATTTT.

The rearrangement links TRBV29-1 to TRBJ2-7; a possible D gene is TRBD2 (5 bases). This CDR3 contains 12 residues. The germline V gene encodes CDR1 SQVTM and CDR2 ANQGSEA. The V and J ends lost 3 bases and 6 bases respectively, with 12 bases between them. CDR3 DNA sequence: TGCAGCGTTGACCTGGGAGCCTCCGAGCAGTACTTC. Translating it yields CSVDLGASEQYF.

The J gene is TRBJ2-1, the V gene TRBV13, with 10 bases lining up with TRBD2. This CDR3 spans 16 amino acids. V was pared by 4 bases and J by 7 bases, with 10 bases of the junction left unmatched. CDR1 is PRHDT, CDR2 FYEKMQ, per germline (reference sequence). CDR3 sequence: CASSSQRGGRWNEQFF. CDR3 DNA: TGTGCCAGCAGCTCCCAGCGGGGGGGCCGGTGGAATGAGCAGTTCTTC.

CDR3 nucleotide sequence: TGCAGTGCGGACAGGGCAGAGACCCAGTACTTC. As protein: CSADRAETQYF. This chain uses TRBV20-1 with TRBJ2-5, with 8 bases lining up with TRBD1. Germline trimming cut 6 bases from V and 4 bases from J; bases unmatched to any gene: 1. The germline CDR1 and CDR2 sequences are DFQATT and SNEGSKA (reference sequence). The length of the CDR3 is 11 residues.

This chain joins TRBV29-1 and TRBJ1-5; TRBD1 matches 9 bases. This CDR3 has 15 residues. The J segment lost 3 bases and the V segment lost 6 bases, leaving 9 bases of the junction unmatched. The germline gives CDR1 SQVTM, CDR2 ANQGSEA. CDR3 DNA: TGCAGCGTGGGCCAGGGACAGGGACTCAATCAGCCCCAGCATTTT. Amino acids: CSVGQGQGLNQPQHF.

V is TRBV6-5 and J is TRBJ2-1, with TRBD2 as a possible D gene (6 bases). V shed 7 bases and J shed 8 bases, with 18 bases lying between them. The CDR3 covers 14 residues. Germline V gene data show CDR1 as MNHEY and CDR2 as SVGAGI. CDR3 in amino acids: CASTAEGPLDEQFF. In nucleotides, the CDR3 is TGTGCCAGCACGGCGGAGGGCCCTTTGGATGAGCAGTTCTTC.

This clone was recorded once. The V and J genes are TRBV6-5 and TRBJ1-2; D is uncertain. CDR3 size: 13 residues. CDR1 and CDR2 from the germline V gene are MNHEY and SVGAGI. The V end lost 4 bases, the J end lost 6 bases, and 12 bases lay between the germline ends. The CDR3 is CASSWRSSDGYTF. The CDR3 DNA reads TGTGCCAGCAGTTGGAGGAGTTCGGATGGCTACACCTTC.

The chain uses TRBV7-3 and TRBJ1-6; the match to TRBD1 covers 7 bases. The CDR3 runs to 14 residues. The V gene's germline CDR1 is SGHTA and CDR2 FQGTGA. V shed 5 bases, J shed 10 bases, and the junction held 8 bases outside the gene matches. The CDR3 loop reads CASSQTGPQSPLHF. The CDR3 coding sequence is TGTGCCAGCAGCCAGACAGGGCCCCAATCACCCCTCCACTTT. The variable domain in full, completed from reference TRBV7-3 and TRBJ1-6, reads GAGVSQTPSNKVTEKGKYVELRCDPISGHTALYWYRQSLGQGPEFLIYFQGTGAADDSGLPNDRFFAVRPEGSVSTLKIQRTERGDSAVYLCASSQTGPQSPLHFGNGTRLTVT.

V gene TRBV29-1 combines with J gene TRBJ2-7; 9 positions match TRBD1. V trimming: 4 bases; J trimming: 3 bases; junction bases outside the gene matches: 4. The CDR3 runs 13 residues. CDR1 is SQVTM and CDR2 is ANQGSEA in the germline V gene. The CDR3 bases are TGCAGCGTTGTGGGACAGGGCCGCTACGAGCAGTACTTC. Residues: CSVVGQGRYEQYF.

This chain joins TRBV28 and TRBJ1-2; perhaps TRBD1 as D (6 bases). V gave up 10 bases and J gave up 5 bases, with 26 bases separating them. The germline V gene encodes CDR1 MDHEN and CDR2 SYDVKM. There are 16 residues in the CDR3. CDR3 bases: TGTGCCACCACCCCATCCGACAGGCCCCCGAGGTATGGCTACACCTTC. Translation gives CATTPSDRPPRYGYTF.

The rearrangement uses TRBV9 and TRBJ1-1; D perhaps matches TRBD1 (5 bases). The length of the CDR3 is 14 residues. Looked up from germline, CDR1 is SGDLS and CDR2 is YYNGEE. V lost 5 bases and J 3 bases, leaving 14 bases between the germline ends. CDR3 nucleotide sequence: TGTGCCAGCAGGGGGTCCGCGGGGGACACTGAAGCTTTCTTT. Protein product: CASRGSAGDTEAFF.

The chain combines TRBV28 with TRBJ1-5; D is undetermined. Trimming stripped 5 bases from V and 7 bases from J, with 12 bases between. Germline V gene sequence: CDR1 MDHEN, CDR2 SYDVKM. This CDR3 has 13 amino acids. The CDR3 DNA is TGTGCCAGCAGTCGACCCGCCGGGCAGCCCCAGCATTTT. Its protein product is CASSRPAGQPQHF. Combining the CDR3 with reference TRBV28 and TRBJ1-5 gives the whole variable domain DVKVTQSSRYLVKRTGEKVFLECVQDMDHENMFWYRQDPGLGLRLIYFSYDVKMKEKGDIPEGYSVSREKKERFSLILESASTNQTSMYLCASSRPAGQPQHFGDGTRLSIL.

This clone was counted only a few times. The rearrangement uses TRBV13 and TRBJ1-1; possibly TRBD1 for D (6 bases). The CDR3 spans 16 residues. Germline V CDR1 and CDR2: PRHDT, FYEKMQ (reference sequence). Trimming shortened V by 1 base and J by 6 bases, and 18 bases separated the two germline ends. CDR3 amino acids: CASSLAVPPGVPEAFF. The CDR3 coding sequence is TGTGCCAGCAGCTTAGCAGTGCCGCCAGGGGTCCCTGAAGCTTTCTTT. The full variable domain, its missing parts supplied by reference TRBV13 and TRBJ1-1, is AAGVIQSPRHLIKEKRETATLKCYPIPRHDTVYWYQQGPGQDPQFLISFYEKMQSDKGSIPDRFSAQQFSDYHSELNMSSLELGDSALYFCASSLAVPPGVPEAFFGQGTRLTVV.

The sample holds a few counts of this clone. V gene TRBV10-3 combines with J gene TRBJ2-3; 8 nucleotides match TRBD2. J lost 2 bases, V lost 2 bases, and 9 bases had no gene match. Germline-derived CDR1 and CDR2 are ENHRY and SYGVKD. The CDR3 loop spans 17 amino acids. The CDR3 sequence is CAISEGGGSPLTDTQYF. The CDR3 nucleotides are TGTGCCATCAGTGAGGGCGGGGGGTCCCCCCTCACAGATACGCAGTATTTT.